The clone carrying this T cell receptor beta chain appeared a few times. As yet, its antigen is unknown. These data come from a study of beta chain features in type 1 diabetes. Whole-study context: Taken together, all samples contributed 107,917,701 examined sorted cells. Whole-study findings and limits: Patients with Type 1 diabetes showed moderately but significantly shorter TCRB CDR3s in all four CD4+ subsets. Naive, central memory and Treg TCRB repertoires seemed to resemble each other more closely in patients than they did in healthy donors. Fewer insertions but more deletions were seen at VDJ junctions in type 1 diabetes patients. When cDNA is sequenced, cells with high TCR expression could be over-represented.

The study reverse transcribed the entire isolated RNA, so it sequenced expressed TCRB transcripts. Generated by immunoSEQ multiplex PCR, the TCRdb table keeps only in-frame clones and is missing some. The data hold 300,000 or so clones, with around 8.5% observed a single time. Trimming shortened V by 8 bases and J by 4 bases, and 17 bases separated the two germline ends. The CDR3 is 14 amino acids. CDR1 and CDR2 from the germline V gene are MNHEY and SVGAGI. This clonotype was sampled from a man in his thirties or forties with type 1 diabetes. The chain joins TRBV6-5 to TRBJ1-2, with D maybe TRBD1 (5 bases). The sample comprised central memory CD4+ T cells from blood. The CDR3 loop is CASASSWDAYGYTF. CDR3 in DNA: TGTGCCAGCGCATCCTCTTGGGACGCCTATGGCTACACCTTC.